A single T cell receptor beta chain is shown here with its context. Its antigen is unidentified. CDR3 length equals 14 residues. Germline CDR1 SNHLY, CDR2 FYNNEI. The PCR ran on 60 Vbeta and 13 Jbeta primers. Sequenced by immunoSEQ multiplex PCR; TCRdb stores in-frame clones only, minus some. The repertoire holds more than 85,000 clones, approximately 87% seen once, with approximately 2.8% in the top ten. This record comes from a study of cytomegalovirus exposure and HLA in healthy donors. Across the study: Within an early data release were tens of millions of unique TCRs drawn from HLA-typed donors.

Overall study results and limits: A later analysis, which compared TCR beta chains of equal frequency, found the HLA-associated ones more clonally expanded.

Sequencing input: PBMCs. This receptor was obtained from a man aged 35-49 years in good health and CMV-seronegative. The chain employs TRBV2 and TRBJ2-5; 9 bases fit TRBD1. The better agreement between TRBJ2-7 and the DNA end casts doubt on the J call. The CDR3 sequence is CASSSGTGFYEQYF. The CDR3 nucleotides are TGTGCCAGCAGTTCCGGGACAGGGTTCTACGAGCAGTACTTC.